These 12 T cell receptor beta chains were all obtained from the same sample, sequenced in a study of CD8 T cells in ankylosing spondylitis. Study-level results: For ankylosing spondylitis blood, a TCR beta motif of several highly homologous variants appeared characteristic.

These receptors have no identified antigens. TCRdb reanalysed the 5' RACE reads using MiXCR and keeps one entry per CDR3 protein. Of roughly 670,000 distinct CDR3 sequences listed, around 17% are singletons. Sequenced: blood, either unsorted or a sorted T cell fraction (not recorded which). These receptors all come from a male donor with ankylosing spondylitis.

The genes are TRBV6-5 and TRBJ2-7; the D gene could be TRBD1 or TRBD2 (5 bases each). Germline CDR1 MNHEY, CDR2 SVGAGI. The CDR3 loop spans 14 amino acids. Trimming stripped 2 bases from V and 6 bases from J, with 14 bases between. CDR3 region: CASSYEGPPREQYF. Here the CDR3 DNA reads TGTGCCAGCAGTTACGAGGGACCCCCTCGCGAGCAGTACTTC.

The rearrangement links TRBV15 to TRBJ1-2; 9 bases agree with TRBD1. Germline CDR1 and CDR2: LNHNV and YYDKDF (reference sequence). After removal of 0 bases from V and 4 bases from J, the junction contained 3 bases not matched to a gene. CDR3 length: 15 amino acids. As DNA, the CDR3 is TGTGCCACCAGCAGAGATCGGACAGGGGCCTATGGCTACACCTTC. This sequence encodes CATSRDRTGAYGYTF.

The CDR3 DNA reads as TGTGCCAGCAGCCCACAGGGGCTCGTTGAAGCTTTCTTT. Its protein is CASSPQGLVEAFF. The genes are TRBV25-1 and TRBJ1-1, with 7 bases fitting TRBD1. Germline lookup yields CDR1 MGHDK and CDR2 SYGVNS. With 6 bases clipped from V and 7 bases from J, the junction kept 8 bases outside the gene matches. The CDR3 is 13 amino acids.

J is TRBJ1-5 and V is TRBV12-3 or TRBV12-4; D remains ambiguous. Trimming took off 2 bases at V and 5 bases at J, with 13 bases between the two ends. The CDR3 has 15 residues. The CDR3 sequence: CASSLNGSPHQPQHF. The CDR3 DNA is TGTGCCAGCAGTTTAAATGGGAGCCCTCATCAGCCCCAGCATTTT.

This rearrangement joins TRBV7-8 to TRBJ2-3; the match to TRBD2 covers 8 bases. CDR1 is SGHVS and CDR2 is FQNEAQ in the germline V gene. After removal of 2 bases from V and 5 bases from J, the junction contained 3 bases not matched to a gene. The CDR3 covers 14 residues. The CDR3 nucleotides read TGTGCCAGCAGCTTACAGCGGGGGAGAGATACGCAGTATTTT. Protein sequence: CASSLQRGRDTQYF.

This clonotype was seen more than once but under ten times. The chain uses TRBV6-1 and TRBJ2-7, with D tentatively TRBD1 or TRBD2 (5 bases each). Germline loops: CDR1 MNHNS, CDR2 SASEGT. The CDR3 has 14 residues. The V gene lost 6 bases and the J gene lost 2 bases, with 14 bases spanning the gap. The CDR3 bases are TGTGCCAGCAGGGCCGGGGCCAGAGCCTACGAGCAGTACTTC. This sequence encodes CASRAGARAYEQYF.

This clonotype was picked up a small number of times. The chain joins TRBV29-1 to TRBJ2-1; 9 bases agree with TRBD2. Germline V CDR1 and CDR2: SQVTM, ANQGSEA. The CDR3 is 17 amino acids. V lost 8 bases to trimming and J lost 0 bases; unmatched junction nucleotides: 14. DNA for the CDR3: TGCAGCACCAAGAGGCCTAGCGGGGTAGACTCCTACAATGAGCAGTTCTTC. As protein: CSTKRPSGVDSYNEQFF.

This clonotype showed up many times. The junction departs from the called germline gene at one end, perhaps through a read error. The chain uses TRBV5-1 and TRBJ2-1; possible D gene TRBD1, 5 bases. This CDR3 comprises 13 residues. Looked up from germline, CDR1 is SGHRS and CDR2 is YFSETQ. The CDR3 spells CASSLDRNNEQFF. Written as DNA, the CDR3 is TGTGCCAGCAGTTTAGACAGAAACAATGAGCAGTTCTTC.

J is TRBJ2-5 and V is TRBV29-1; TRBD2 matches 7 bases. Germline CDR1 is SQVTM and CDR2 is ANQGSEA. The junction had 0 bases not matched to a gene; V was cut back by 3 bases and J by 2 bases. The CDR3 extends over 12 amino acids. The CDR3, as DNA: TGCAGCGTTGAGGGGGGGCAAGAGACCCAGTACTTC. Its translation: CSVEGGQETQYF.

J is TRBJ2-7 and V is TRBV12-3 or TRBV12-4, with D hard to call. The CDR3 is 14 amino acids. The V end was cut by 5 bases, the J end by 2 bases, with 13 bases between. The DNA of the CDR3 is TGTGCCAGCAGTACCGGCAGATTCCCCTACGAGCAGTACTTC. Translated, it gives CASSTGRFPYEQYF.

This clonotype turned up a few times. The chain employs TRBV29-1 and TRBJ1-2; 7 bases map to TRBD1. V shed 1 base and J 7 bases; nucleotides not matched to a gene: 12. From germline, CDR1 is SQVTM and CDR2 ANQGSEA. The CDR3 runs 15 residues. In nucleotides, the CDR3 is TGCAGCGTTGAAGGGACAGGCTTTCGAGTTGGTGGCTACACCTTC. Its protein is CSVEGTGFRVGGYTF.

The chain couples TRBV7-9 to TRBJ1-5, with TRBD1 as a possible D gene (5 bases). The CDR3 sequence is 11 residues long. Germline V lookup: CDR1 SEHNR, CDR2 FQNEAQ (reference sequence). Trimming took 10 bases from V and 5 from J, leaving 9 bases between them. The CDR3 DNA follows: TGTGCCACAGGGCGCGATCAGCCCCAGCATTTT. Translated: CATGRDQPQHF.